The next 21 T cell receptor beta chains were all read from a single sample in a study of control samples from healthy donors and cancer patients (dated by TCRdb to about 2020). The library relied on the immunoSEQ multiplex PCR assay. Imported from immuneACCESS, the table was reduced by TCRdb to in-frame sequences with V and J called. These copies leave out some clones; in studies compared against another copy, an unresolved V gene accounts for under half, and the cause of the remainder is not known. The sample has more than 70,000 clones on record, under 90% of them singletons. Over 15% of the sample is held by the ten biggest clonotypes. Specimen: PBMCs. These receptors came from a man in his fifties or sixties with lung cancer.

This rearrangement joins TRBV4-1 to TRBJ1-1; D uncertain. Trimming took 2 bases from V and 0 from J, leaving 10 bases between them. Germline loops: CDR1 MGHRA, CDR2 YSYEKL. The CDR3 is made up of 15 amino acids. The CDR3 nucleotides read TGCGCCAGCAGCCAATCTGGCGGGATGAACACTGAAGCTTTCTTT. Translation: CASSQSGGMNTEAFF.

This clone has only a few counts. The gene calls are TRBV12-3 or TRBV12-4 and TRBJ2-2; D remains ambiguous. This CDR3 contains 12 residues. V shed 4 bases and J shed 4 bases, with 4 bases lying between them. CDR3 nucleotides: TGTGCCAGCAGTTCGGGCACCGGGGAGCTGTTTTTT. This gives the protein CASSSGTGELFF.

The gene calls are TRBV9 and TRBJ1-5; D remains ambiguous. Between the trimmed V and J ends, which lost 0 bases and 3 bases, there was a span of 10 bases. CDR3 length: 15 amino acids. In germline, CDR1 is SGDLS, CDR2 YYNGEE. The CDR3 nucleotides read TGTGCCAGCAGCGTAGAACCGGGTATCAATCAGCCCCAGCATTTT. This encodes CASSVEPGINQPQHF.

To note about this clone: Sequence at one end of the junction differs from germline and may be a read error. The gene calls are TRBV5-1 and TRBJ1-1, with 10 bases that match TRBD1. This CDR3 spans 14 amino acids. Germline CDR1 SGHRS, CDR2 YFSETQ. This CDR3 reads CARSGQGGNTEAFF. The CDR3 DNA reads TGCGCCCGCAGCGGACAGGGGGGGAACACTGAAGCTTTCTTT.

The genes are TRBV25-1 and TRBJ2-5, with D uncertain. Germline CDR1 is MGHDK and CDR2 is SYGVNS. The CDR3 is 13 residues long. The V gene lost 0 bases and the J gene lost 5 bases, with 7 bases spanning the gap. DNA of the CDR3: TGTGCCAGCAGTGAATACGGTGGCGAGACCCAGTACTTC. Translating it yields CASSEYGGETQYF.

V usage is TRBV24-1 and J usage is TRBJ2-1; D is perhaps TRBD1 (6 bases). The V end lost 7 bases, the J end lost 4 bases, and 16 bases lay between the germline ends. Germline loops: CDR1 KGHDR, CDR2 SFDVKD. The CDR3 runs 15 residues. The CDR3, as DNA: TGTGCCACCAGCGACCCACAGGGAACTTACAATGAGCAGTTCTTC. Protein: CATSDPQGTYNEQFF.

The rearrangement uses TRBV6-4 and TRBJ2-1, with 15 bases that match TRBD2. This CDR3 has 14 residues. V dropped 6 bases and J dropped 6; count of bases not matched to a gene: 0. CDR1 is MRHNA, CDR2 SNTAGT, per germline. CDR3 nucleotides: TGTGCCAGCAGGGGACTAGCGGGGGGCAATGAGCAGTTCTTC. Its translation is CASRGLAGGNEQFF.

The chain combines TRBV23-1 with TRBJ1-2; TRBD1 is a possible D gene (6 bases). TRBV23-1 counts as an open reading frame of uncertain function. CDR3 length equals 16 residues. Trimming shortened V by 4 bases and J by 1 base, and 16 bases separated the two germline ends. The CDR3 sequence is CASSRDTGIYNYGYTF. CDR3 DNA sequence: TGCGCCAGCAGTCGCGACACAGGGATCTATAACTATGGCTACACCTTC.

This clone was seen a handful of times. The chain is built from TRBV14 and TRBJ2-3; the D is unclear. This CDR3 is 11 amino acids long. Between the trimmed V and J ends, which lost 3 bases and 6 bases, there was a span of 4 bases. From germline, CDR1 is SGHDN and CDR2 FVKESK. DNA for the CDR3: TGTGCCAGCAGCCACGGGGATACGCAGTATTTT. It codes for CASSHGDTQYF. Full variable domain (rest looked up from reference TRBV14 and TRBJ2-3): EAGVTQFPSHSVIEKGQTVTLRCDPISGHDNLYWYRRVMGKEIKFLLHFVKESKQDESGMPNNRFLAERTGGTYSTLKVQPAELEDSGVYFCASSHGDTQYFGPGTRLTVL.

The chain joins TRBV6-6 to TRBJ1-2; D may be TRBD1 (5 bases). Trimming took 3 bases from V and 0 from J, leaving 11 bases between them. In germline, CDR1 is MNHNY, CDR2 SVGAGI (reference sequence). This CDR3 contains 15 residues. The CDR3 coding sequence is TGTGCCAGCAGTTATTTCCAGGGATCTAACTATGGCTACACCTTC. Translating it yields CASSYFQGSNYGYTF.

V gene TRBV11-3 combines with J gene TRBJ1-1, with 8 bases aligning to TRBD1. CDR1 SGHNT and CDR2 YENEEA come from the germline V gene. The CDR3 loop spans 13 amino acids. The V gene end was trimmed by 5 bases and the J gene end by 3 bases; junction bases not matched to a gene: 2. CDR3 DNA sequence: TGTGCCAGCAGCCGACAGGGGTACACTGAAGCTTTCTTT. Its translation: CASSRQGYTEAFF.

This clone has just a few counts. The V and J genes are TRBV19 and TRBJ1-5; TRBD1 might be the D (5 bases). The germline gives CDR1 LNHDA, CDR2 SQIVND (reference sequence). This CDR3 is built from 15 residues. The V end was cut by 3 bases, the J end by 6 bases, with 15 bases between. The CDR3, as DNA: TGTGCCAGTAGTATTGGGGCCGAGCGGTTTCAGCCCCAGCATTTT. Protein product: CASSIGAERFQPQHF.

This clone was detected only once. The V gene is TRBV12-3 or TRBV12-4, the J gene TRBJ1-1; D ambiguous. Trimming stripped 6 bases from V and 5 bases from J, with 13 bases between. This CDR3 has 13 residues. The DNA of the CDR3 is TGTGCCAGCAGCTCTGGTCCTCTGACTGAAGCTTTCTTT. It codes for CASSSGPLTEAFF.

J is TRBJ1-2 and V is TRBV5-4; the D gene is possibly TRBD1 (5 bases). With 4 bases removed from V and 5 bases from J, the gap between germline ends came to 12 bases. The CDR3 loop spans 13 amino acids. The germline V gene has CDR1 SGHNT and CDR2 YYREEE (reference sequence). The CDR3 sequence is CASSPGTGYGYTF. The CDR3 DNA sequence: TGTGCCAGCAGCCCAGGGACCGGGTATGGCTACACCTTC. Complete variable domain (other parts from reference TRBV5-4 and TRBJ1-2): ETGVTQSPTHLIKTRGQQVTLRCSSQSGHNTVSWYQQALGQGPQFIFQYYREEENGRGNFPPRFSGLQFPNYSSELNVNALELDDSALYLCASSPGTGYGYTFGSGTRLTVV.

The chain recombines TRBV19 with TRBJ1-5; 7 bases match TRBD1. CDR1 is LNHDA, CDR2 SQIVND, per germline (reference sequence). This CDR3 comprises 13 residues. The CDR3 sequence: CAIQGQLDQPQHF. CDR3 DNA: TGTGCGATACAGGGACAGCTTGATCAGCCCCAGCATTTT. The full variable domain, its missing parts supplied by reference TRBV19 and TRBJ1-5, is DGGITQSPKYLFRKEGQNVTLSCEQNLNHDAMYWYRQDPGQGLRLIYYSQIVNDFQKGDIAEGYSVSREKKESFPLTVTSAQKNPTAFYLCAIQGQLDQPQHFGDGTRLSIL.

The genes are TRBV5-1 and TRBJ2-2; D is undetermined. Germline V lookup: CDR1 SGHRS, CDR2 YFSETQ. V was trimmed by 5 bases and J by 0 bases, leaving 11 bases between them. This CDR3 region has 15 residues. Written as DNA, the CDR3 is TGCGCCAGCAGTGGTCTTGGCCCGAACACCGGGGAGCTGTTTTTT. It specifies CASSGLGPNTGELFF.

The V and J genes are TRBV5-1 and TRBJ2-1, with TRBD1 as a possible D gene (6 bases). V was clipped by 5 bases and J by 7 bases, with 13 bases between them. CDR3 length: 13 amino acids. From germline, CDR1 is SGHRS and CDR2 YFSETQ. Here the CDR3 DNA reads TGCGCCAGCAGACCGATCGACAGGAATGAGCAGTTCTTC. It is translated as CASRPIDRNEQFF.

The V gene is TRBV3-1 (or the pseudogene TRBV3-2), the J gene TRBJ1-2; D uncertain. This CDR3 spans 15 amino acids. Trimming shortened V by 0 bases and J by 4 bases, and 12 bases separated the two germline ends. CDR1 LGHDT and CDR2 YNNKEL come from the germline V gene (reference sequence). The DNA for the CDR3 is TGTGCCAGCAGCCAAGATCCTCGGACGGCCTATGGCTACACCTTC. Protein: CASSQDPRTAYGYTF.

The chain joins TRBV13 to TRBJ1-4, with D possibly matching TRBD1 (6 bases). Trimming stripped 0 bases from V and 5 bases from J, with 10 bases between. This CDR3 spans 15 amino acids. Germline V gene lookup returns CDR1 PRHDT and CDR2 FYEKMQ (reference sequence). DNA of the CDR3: TGTGCCAGCAGCTTAGGGGGACACGGGAATGAAAAACTGTTTTTT. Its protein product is CASSLGGHGNEKLFF.

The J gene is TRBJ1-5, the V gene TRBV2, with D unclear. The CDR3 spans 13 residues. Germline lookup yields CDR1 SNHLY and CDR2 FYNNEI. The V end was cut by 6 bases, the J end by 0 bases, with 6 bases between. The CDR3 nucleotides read TGTGCCAGCAGATTGGATAGCAATCAGCCCCAGCATTTT. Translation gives CASRLDSNQPQHF.

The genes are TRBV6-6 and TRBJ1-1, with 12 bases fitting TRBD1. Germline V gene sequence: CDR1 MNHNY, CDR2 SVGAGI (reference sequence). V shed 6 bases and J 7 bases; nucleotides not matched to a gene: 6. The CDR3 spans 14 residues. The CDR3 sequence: CASSWGQGAGEAFF. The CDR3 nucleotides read TGTGCCAGCAGCTGGGGACAGGGGGCGGGTGAAGCTTTCTTT.